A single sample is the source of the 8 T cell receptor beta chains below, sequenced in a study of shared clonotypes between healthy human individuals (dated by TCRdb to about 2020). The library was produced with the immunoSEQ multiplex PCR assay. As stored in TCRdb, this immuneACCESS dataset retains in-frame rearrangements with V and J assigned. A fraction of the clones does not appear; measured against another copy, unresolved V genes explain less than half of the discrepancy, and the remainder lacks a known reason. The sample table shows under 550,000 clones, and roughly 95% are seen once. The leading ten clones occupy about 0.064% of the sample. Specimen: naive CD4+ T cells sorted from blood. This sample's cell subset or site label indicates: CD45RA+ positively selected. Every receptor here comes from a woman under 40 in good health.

The CDR3 nucleotides read TGTGCCAGCAGTTTAACTGGGCGGGGGAACACAGATACGCAGTATTTT. Its protein product is CASSLTGRGNTDTQYF. The chain is built from TRBV28 and TRBJ2-3; 7 nucleotides line up with TRBD2. The CDR3 runs 16 residues. V dropped 2 bases and J dropped 2; count of bases not matched to a gene: 7. Germline V gene lookup returns CDR1 MDHEN and CDR2 SYDVKM.

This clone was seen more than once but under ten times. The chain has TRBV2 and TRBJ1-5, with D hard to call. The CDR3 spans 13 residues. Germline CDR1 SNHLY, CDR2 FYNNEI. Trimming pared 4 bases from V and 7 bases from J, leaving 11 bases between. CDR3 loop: CASSGEGRQPQHF. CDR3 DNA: TGTGCCAGCAGTGGGGAAGGTCGGCAGCCCCAGCATTTT.

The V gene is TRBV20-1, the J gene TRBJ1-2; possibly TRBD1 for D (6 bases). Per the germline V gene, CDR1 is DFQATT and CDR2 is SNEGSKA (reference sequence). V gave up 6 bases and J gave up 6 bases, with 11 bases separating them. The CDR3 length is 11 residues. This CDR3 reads CSAVYRDGYTF. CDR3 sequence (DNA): TGCAGTGCGGTATACAGGGATGGCTACACCTTC.

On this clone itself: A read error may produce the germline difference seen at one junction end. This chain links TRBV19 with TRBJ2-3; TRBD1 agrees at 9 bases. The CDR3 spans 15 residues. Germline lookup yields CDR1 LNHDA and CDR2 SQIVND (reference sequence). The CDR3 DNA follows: TGTGCCAGTAGTCTAGACAGGGGGTTCACAGATACGCAGTATTTT. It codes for CASSLDRGFTDTQYF.

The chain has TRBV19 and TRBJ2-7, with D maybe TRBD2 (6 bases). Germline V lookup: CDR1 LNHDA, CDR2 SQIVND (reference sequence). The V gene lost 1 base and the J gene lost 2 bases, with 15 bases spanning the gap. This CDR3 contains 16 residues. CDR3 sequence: CASSIAYSGSPYEQYF. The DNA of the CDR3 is TGTGCCAGTAGTATAGCCTACTCCGGGAGTCCCTACGAGCAGTACTTC.

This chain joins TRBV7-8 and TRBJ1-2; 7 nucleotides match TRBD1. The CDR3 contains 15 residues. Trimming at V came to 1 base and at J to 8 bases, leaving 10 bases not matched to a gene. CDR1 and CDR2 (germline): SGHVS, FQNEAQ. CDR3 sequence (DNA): TGTGCCAGCAGCTTAGTAGGACAGGCCCTTGAGGGCTACACCTTC. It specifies CASSLVGQALEGYTF.

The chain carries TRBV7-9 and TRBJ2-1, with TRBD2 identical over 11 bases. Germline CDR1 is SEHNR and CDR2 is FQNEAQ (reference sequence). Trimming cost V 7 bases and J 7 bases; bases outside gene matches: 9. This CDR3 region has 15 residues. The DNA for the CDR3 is TGTGCCAGCACCTATAGCGGGAGGGCTGGGAATGAGCAGTTCTTC. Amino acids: CASTYSGRAGNEQFF. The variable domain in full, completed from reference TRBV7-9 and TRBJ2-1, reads DTGVSQNPRHKITKRGQNVTFRCDPISEHNRLYWYRQTLGQGPEFLTYFQNEAQLEKSRLLSDRFSAERPKGSFSTLEIQRTEQGDSAMYLCASTYSGRAGNEQFFGPGTRLTVL.

The CDR3 is CASSLKHRELFF. CDR3 DNA sequence: TGTGCCAGCAGCTTGAAGCACCGGGAGCTGTTTTTT. The chain employs TRBV5-6 and TRBJ2-2; D gene unclear. Germline assignment: CDR1 SGHDT and CDR2 YYEEEE. V gave up 1 base and J gave up 9 bases, with 7 bases separating them. CDR3 length: 12 residues.